A single T cell receptor (beta chain) is shown here with its context. Trimming removed 2 bases at V and 1 base at J, with 7 bases between. CDR3 length: 15 amino acids. In germline, CDR1 is SGHRS, CDR2 YFSETQ. Generated by immunoSEQ multiplex PCR, the TCRdb table keeps only in-frame clones and is missing some. The data show 200,000 to 250,000 clones, roughly 83% seen once. This sample is part of a study of blood T cell repertoires in COVID-19. Overall study context: The origin of the acute and convalescent COVID-19 samples was the United States, Italy and Spain. Nucleic acid was either cDNA or gDNA, and it came from T cells, B-cell-depleted T cells, or PBMCs.

The source is a man of 80 years or more with acute or convalescent COVID-19. The rearrangement joins TRBV5-1 to TRBJ2-6; D is unresolved. Input material: peripheral blood. The CDR3 loop reads CASSFGPSGANVLTF. The CDR3 coding sequence is TGCGCCAGCAGCTTTGGCCCTTCTGGGGCCAACGTCCTGACTTTC.